Each of the 3 T cell receptor beta chains below was sequenced from the same sample in a study of Ad26.COV2.S vaccination and SARS-CoV-2 variants (dated by TCRdb to the early 2020s). Libraries were constructed by the immunoSEQ multiplex PCR assay. TCRdb re-hosts the immuneACCESS table, in-frame sequences only. Its copies lack some clones; in the studies checked, an unresolved V gene accounts for under half of them, and the cause for the rest is not known. This sample gives approximately 500,000 clones in total; about 83% of them show up just once. Of the sample, over 10% is held by the ten largest clones. The treatment or condition label for this specimen denotes: roughly 19 received Ad26.COV2.S at low or high dose, single or two shots; a few received placebo; per-sample allocation not given. For vaccine and placebo recipients, repertoires were sequenced using samples collected on day 63 after the first injection.

Sequenced material: peripheral blood, taken in a trial of Ad26.COV2.S vaccine versus placebo. The receptors derive from a person aged 18 to 59 who received the Ad26.COV2.S COVID-19 vaccine or a placebo.

This clone was seen a handful of times. This sequence joins TRBV9 and TRBJ2-7, with a possible D match to TRBD1 (6 bases). This CDR3 is built from 12 residues. Germline CDR1 SGDLS, CDR2 YYNGEE. The CDR3 nucleotides read TGTGCAGGGACAATTAGCTCCTACGAGCAGTACTTC. Its protein product is CAGTISSYEQYF.

The CDR3 nucleotides are TGCGCCAGCAGCCAAGATTGGGGCGGGAGGGCTGAAAAACTGTTTTTT. This sequence encodes CASSQDWGGRAEKLFF. The chain combines TRBV4-3 with TRBJ1-4; weak D call: TRBD1 (5 bases). Germline loops: CDR1 LGHNA, CDR2 YSLEER. Trimming shortened V by 0 bases and J by 7 bases, and 15 bases separated the two germline ends. CDR3 length equals 16 residues.

The CDR3 protein is CASSWDRVGEQYF. Written as DNA, the CDR3 is TGTGCCAGCAGTTGGGACCGGGTTGGGGAGCAGTACTTC. The V call is TRBV6-5, the J call TRBJ2-7; either TRBD1 or TRBD2 may supply D (5 bases each). The germline gives CDR1 MNHEY, CDR2 SVGAGI. The V end lost 4 bases, the J end lost 7 bases, and 14 bases lay between the germline ends. This CDR3 spans 13 amino acids.